The 24 T cell receptor beta chains below come from one sample, sequenced in a study of beta chain features in type 1 diabetes. No cognate antigen is known for these TCRs. The authors reverse transcribed all of the isolated RNA, so sequencing captured expressed TCRB transcripts. Measured with immunoSEQ multiplex PCR; TCRdb has only the in-frame clones, and not every one. Of 150,000 to 200,000 clones detected, roughly 63% appear once; the ten largest clones hold 0.08% to 0.095%. Study conclusions and caveats: Among all four CD4+ subsets, Type 1 diabetes patients had TCRB CDR3s that were moderately but significantly shorter.

Sequenced: naive CD4+ T cells from blood. Receptor source: a man aged 25 to 40 with type 1 diabetes.

Only a few counts were recorded for this clone. The chain couples TRBV18 to TRBJ2-1; D not certain. The V gene lost 3 bases and the J gene lost 0 bases, with 15 bases spanning the gap. The CDR3 is made up of 17 amino acids. CDR1 KGHSH and CDR2 LQKENI come from the germline V gene. The CDR3 loop reads CASSPRSSQSSYNEQFF. The DNA of the CDR3 is TGTGCCAGCTCACCCCGTAGCTCACAGAGCTCCTACAATGAGCAGTTCTTC.

The genes are TRBV10-3 and TRBJ2-1, with D hard to call. This CDR3 spans 14 amino acids. Germline-derived CDR1 and CDR2 are ENHRY and SYGVKD. V lost 6 bases, J lost 4 bases, and 13 bases lay in between. CDR3 nucleotide sequence: TGTGCCATCAGCACAGTTCAGTCGTACAATGAGCAGTTCTTC. Protein: CAISTVQSYNEQFF.

As to this clone: Other DNA sequences within the sample encode an identical CDR3. The rearrangement links TRBV29-1 to TRBJ2-6; tentative D call: TRBD2 (5 bases). CDR3 length: 12 residues. CDR1 and CDR2 from the germline V gene are SQVTM and ANQGSEA. The V and J ends lost 6 bases and 6 bases respectively, with 9 bases between them. The CDR3 spells CSVAGPANVLTF. The CDR3 DNA is TGCAGCGTGGCGGGTCCGGCCAACGTCCTGACTTTC.

The chain is built from TRBV15 and TRBJ1-4; D is perhaps TRBD1 (5 bases). V shed 5 bases and J shed 7 bases, with 14 bases lying between them. The CDR3 consists of 14 residues. Germline V gene data show CDR1 as LNHNV and CDR2 as YYDKDF (reference sequence). The CDR3 here is CATSFRRGSEKLFF. CDR3 sequence (DNA): TGTGCCACCAGCTTCCGACGGGGCAGTGAAAAACTGTTTTTT.

The chain couples TRBV7-9 to TRBJ2-5; D gene unclear. The CDR3 loop spans 12 amino acids. V lost 4 bases, J lost 5 bases, and 8 bases lay in between. CDR1 SEHNR and CDR2 FQNEAQ come from the germline V gene (reference sequence). The CDR3 DNA reads TGTGCCAGCAGCTCAGCTGTGGAGACCCAGTACTTC. This sequence encodes CASSSAVETQYF. The whole variable domain, remainder taken from reference TRBV7-9 and TRBJ2-5, is DTGVSQNPRHKITKRGQNVTFRCDPISEHNRLYWYRQTLGQGPEFLTYFQNEAQLEKSRLLSDRFSAERPKGSFSTLEIQRTEQGDSAMYLCASSSAVETQYFGPGTRLLVL.

The rearrangement uses TRBV30 and TRBJ1-2; 9 bases match TRBD1. V was pared by 3 bases and J by 0 bases, with 14 bases of the junction left unmatched. Germline V gives CDR1 GTSNPN, CDR2 SVGIG (reference sequence). CDR3 length: 18 amino acids. CDR3 nucleotides: TGTGCCTGGAGGGACAGGGGCTTAGGTCTTCGAGCTAACTATGGCTACACCTTC. It encodes CAWRDRGLGLRANYGYTF.

This clone was counted only a few times. V is TRBV30 and J is TRBJ1-5, with D possibly being TRBD1 (5 bases). Germline V gene lookup returns CDR1 GTSNPN and CDR2 SVGIG (reference sequence). The CDR3 sequence is 16 residues long. The V gene lost 1 base and the J gene lost 6 bases, with 19 bases spanning the gap. CDR3 sequence: CAWSGRRDLEIQPQHF. For the CDR3, the DNA is TGTGCCTGGAGTGGTCGCCGGGACTTAGAGATTCAGCCCCAGCATTTT.

There are a few counts of this clone. The chain employs TRBV29-1 and TRBJ2-7; 9 positions match TRBD2. The CDR3 loop spans 15 amino acids. V was pared by 4 bases and J by 4 bases, with 11 bases of the junction left unmatched. Germline V lookup: CDR1 SQVTM, CDR2 ANQGSEA. The CDR3 region has the DNA TGCAGCGTTGGAATCGGGGAGACTAGCGGATACGAGCAGTACTTC. As protein: CSVGIGETSGYEQYF.

This clone was seen more than once but under ten times. The V and J genes are TRBV29-1 and TRBJ1-1, with D unclear. V shed 8 bases and J shed 5 bases, with 15 bases lying between them. The germline CDR1 and CDR2 sequences are SQVTM and ANQGSEA. This CDR3 is built from 12 residues. In DNA form, the CDR3 reads TGCAGCACCATCGGAGTGCGTACTGAAGCTTTCTTT. Its translation is CSTIGVRTEAFF.

In DNA, the CDR3 is TGCAGCGTGGCTGCTGGCGAGACCCAGTACTTC. Protein product: CSVAAGETQYF. This rearrangement joins TRBV29-1 to TRBJ2-5, with D uncertain. With 6 bases removed from V and 5 bases from J, the gap between germline ends came to 10 bases. The CDR3 consists of 11 residues. Germline assignment: CDR1 SQVTM and CDR2 ANQGSEA.

This clone was seen a single time. The CDR3, as DNA: TGTGCCTGGAGTGTACGGCCATCAGAGACCCAGTACTTC. Translated: CAWSVRPSETQYF. The rearrangement joins TRBV30 to TRBJ2-5; D not certain. Deletions cut 0 bases from V and 4 bases from J, with 9 bases between. The CDR3 extends over 13 amino acids. Germline values: CDR1 GTSNPN, CDR2 SVGIG (reference sequence).

V gene TRBV9 combines with J gene TRBJ2-7, with 7 bases that match TRBD1. There are 14 residues in the CDR3. J gave up 1 base and V 3 bases, and 4 bases lay outside the gene matches. The germline gives CDR1 SGDLS, CDR2 YYNGEE. CDR3 coding DNA: TGTGCCAGCAGCGGACGGACAGGATCCTACGAGCAGTACTTC. It is translated as CASSGRTGSYEQYF.

This chain links TRBV25-1 with TRBJ2-3; D ambiguous. Trimming pared 4 bases from V and 1 base from J, leaving 6 bases between. Looked up from germline, CDR1 is MGHDK and CDR2 is SYGVNS. The CDR3 totals 13 residues. CDR3 region: CASSAYGTDTQYF. CDR3 DNA: TGTGCCAGCAGTGCGTATGGCACAGATACGCAGTATTTT.

The gene calls are TRBV7-9 and TRBJ2-2; 8 nucleotides line up with TRBD1. The CDR3 extends over 15 amino acids. Looked up from germline, CDR1 is SEHNR and CDR2 is FQNEAQ (reference sequence). Trimming at V came to 5 bases and at J to 3 bases, leaving 5 bases not matched to a gene. The CDR3 bases are TGTGCCAGCAGCGGGAAGACAGGGGACACCGGGGAGCTGTTTTTT. This gives the protein CASSGKTGDTGELFF.

J is TRBJ2-5 and V is TRBV29-1, with 12 bases aligning to TRBD1. Losses at the gene ends were 2 bases for V and 5 bases for J; bases not matched to a gene: 3. Germline V gene data show CDR1 as SQVTM and CDR2 as ANQGSEA. CDR3 length: 14 residues. The CDR3 protein is CSVERDRGLETQYF. Written as DNA, the CDR3 is TGCAGCGTTGAAAGGGACAGGGGGCTGGAGACCCAGTACTTC.

The genes are TRBV27 and TRBJ2-7; D not resolved. The ends were cut back, 2 bases at V and 5 bases at J, with 4 bases in the middle. The CDR3 is 11 amino acids. The V gene's germline CDR1 is MNHEY and CDR2 SMNVEV (reference sequence). Here the CDR3 DNA reads TGTGCCAGCAGTTTAATCGACGAGCAGTACTTC. This encodes CASSLIDEQYF.

A word on this clone: The junction departs from germline at one end; a sequencing error may be responsible. V is TRBV7-7 and J is TRBJ2-5; TRBD1 might be the D (6 bases). The CDR3 is 15 residues long. Germline V gene sequence: CDR1 SSHAT, CDR2 FNYEAQ (reference sequence). CDR3 loop: CASRLTGHDGETQYF. CDR3 coding DNA: TGTGCTAGCAGGCTGACAGGTCACGACGGAGAGACCCAGTACTTC. Drawing the rest from reference TRBV7-7 and TRBJ2-5, the complete variable domain is GAGVSQSPRYKVTKRGQDVTLRCDPISSHATLYWYQQALGQGPEFLTYFNYEAQPDKSGLPSDRFSAERPEGSISTLTIQRTEQRDSAMYRCASRLTGHDGETQYFGPGTRLLVL.

A remark on this clone: Within the sample, other DNA sequences also encode this same CDR3. The V call is TRBV5-1, the J call TRBJ2-7; D might be TRBD1 (6 bases). Deletions cut 0 bases from V and 1 base from J, with 8 bases between. CDR1 SGHRS and CDR2 YFSETQ come from the germline V gene. The CDR3 length is 14 residues. The CDR3: CASSLGTVSYEQYF. The CDR3 DNA is TGCGCCAGCAGCTTGGGGACAGTTTCCTACGAGCAGTACTTC.

A few counts support this clone. V and J are TRBV30 and TRBJ2-1, with D unclear. This CDR3 is 11 amino acids long. CDR1 GTSNPN and CDR2 SVGIG come from the germline V gene (reference sequence). V lost 3 bases and J lost 4, with 4 bases in between. CDR3 sequence reads: CAWRGYNEQFF. The DNA for the CDR3 is TGTGCCTGGAGGGGGTACAATGAGCAGTTCTTC.

The CDR3 DNA follows: TGCAGCATCCAGGGGGATCACACTGAAGCTTTCTTT. It encodes CSIQGDHTEAFF. The V call is TRBV29-1, the J call TRBJ1-1; 7 bases agree with TRBD1. CDR3 length equals 12 residues. The V and J ends lost 8 bases and 3 bases, in that order; junction bases with no gene match: 6. Germline CDR1 SQVTM, CDR2 ANQGSEA.

The genes are TRBV4-1 and TRBJ2-5; 8 nucleotides agree with TRBD2. Germline loops: CDR1 MGHRA, CDR2 YSYEKL. The CDR3 runs 13 residues. V was pared by 4 bases and J by 3 bases, with 1 base of the junction left unmatched. The CDR3 sequence is CASSRGLEETQYF. Written as DNA, the CDR3 is TGCGCCAGCAGCCGGGGACTAGAAGAGACCCAGTACTTC.

The V gene is TRBV28, the J gene TRBJ2-3, with D possibly matching TRBD1 (6 bases). Germline V lookup: CDR1 MDHEN, CDR2 SYDVKM. This CDR3 has 15 residues. Trimming stripped 6 bases from V and 2 bases from J, with 15 bases between. The CDR3 bases are TGTGCCAGCAGCGGCGGCAACAGGGTCACAGATACGCAGTATTTT. Translated: CASSGGNRVTDTQYF.

This chain joins TRBV7-9 and TRBJ2-7; D not certain. The CDR3 covers 14 residues. Trimming removed 3 bases from V and 0 bases from J, with 9 bases in between. Looked up from germline, CDR1 is SEHNR and CDR2 is FQNEAQ (reference sequence). CDR3 region: CASSFQSSSYEQYF. CDR3 nucleotides: TGTGCCAGCAGCTTTCAGAGTAGCTCCTACGAGCAGTACTTC.

This clone was seen a handful of times. The chain uses TRBV30 and TRBJ2-2; D perhaps matches TRBD2 (6 bases). V lost 1 base and J lost 6, with 9 bases in between. Germline lookup yields CDR1 GTSNPN and CDR2 SVGIG (reference sequence). The CDR3 is 13 amino acids. CDR3 sequence: CAWSGGISGELFF. CDR3 DNA sequence: TGTGCCTGGAGTGGCGGGATTTCCGGGGAGCTGTTTTTT.